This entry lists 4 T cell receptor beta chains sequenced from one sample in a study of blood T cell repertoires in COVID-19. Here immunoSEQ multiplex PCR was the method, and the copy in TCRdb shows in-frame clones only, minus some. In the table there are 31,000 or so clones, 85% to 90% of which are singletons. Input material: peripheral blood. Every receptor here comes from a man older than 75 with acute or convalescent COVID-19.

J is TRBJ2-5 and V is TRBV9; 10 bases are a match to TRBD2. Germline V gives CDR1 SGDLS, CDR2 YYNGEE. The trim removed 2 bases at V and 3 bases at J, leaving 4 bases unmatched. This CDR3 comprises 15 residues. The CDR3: CASSVSLAGEETQYF. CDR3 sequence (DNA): TGTGCCAGCAGCGTCAGTCTAGCGGGAGAAGAGACCCAGTACTTC.

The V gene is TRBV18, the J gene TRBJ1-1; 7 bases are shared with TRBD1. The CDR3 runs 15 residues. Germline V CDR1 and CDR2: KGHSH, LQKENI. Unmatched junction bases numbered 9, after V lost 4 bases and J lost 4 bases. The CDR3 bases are TGTGCCAGCTCACTCTCACAGGGGATCGGCACTGAAGCTTTCTTT. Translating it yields CASSLSQGIGTEAFF. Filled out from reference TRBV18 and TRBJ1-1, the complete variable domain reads NAGVMQNPRHLVRRRGQEARLRCSPMKGHSHVYWYRQLPEEGLKFMVYLQKENIIDESGMPKERFSAEFPKEGPSILRIQQVVRGDSAAYFCASSLSQGIGTEAFFGQGTRLTVV.

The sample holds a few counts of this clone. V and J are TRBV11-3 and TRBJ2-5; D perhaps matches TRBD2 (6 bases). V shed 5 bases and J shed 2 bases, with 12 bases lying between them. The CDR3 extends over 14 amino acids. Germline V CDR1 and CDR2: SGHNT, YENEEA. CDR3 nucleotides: TGTGCCAGCAGCCGCCGGACTATACAAGAGACCCAGTACTTC. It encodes CASSRRTIQETQYF.

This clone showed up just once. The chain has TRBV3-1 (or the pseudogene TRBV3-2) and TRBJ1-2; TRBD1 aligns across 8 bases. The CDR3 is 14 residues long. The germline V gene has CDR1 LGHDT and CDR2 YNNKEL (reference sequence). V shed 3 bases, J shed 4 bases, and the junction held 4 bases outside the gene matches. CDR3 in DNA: TGTGCCAGCAGCCAGCAGGGGGCTGGCTATGGCTACACCTTC. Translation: CASSQQGAGYGYTF.